This TCR beta chain was captured by sequencing in a study of cytomegalovirus exposure and HLA in healthy donors. About this clone: What it binds is not known.

There are 20 residues in the CDR3. Germline V CDR1 and CDR2: SGHRS, YFSETQ. V was clipped by 4 bases and J by 2 bases, with 28 bases between them. Whole-study findings and limits: In a later analysis, parvovirus B19, influenza, CMV and Epstein-Barr virus appeared linked to several top co-occurrence clusters. Within a later analysis, the majority of CMV-associated TCR beta chains appeared HLA-restricted. In a later analysis, productive TCRs from donors in an Asian-associated ancestry cluster reportedly carried fewer N-insertions than the cohort mean. The authors judged a highly shared variant cluster likely a sequencing artifact.

The PCR employed 60 Vbeta primers together with 13 Jbeta primers. Measured with immunoSEQ multiplex PCR; TCRdb has only the in-frame clones, and not every one. Of about 130,000 clones in the sample, around 80% were seen once. The V gene is TRBV5-1, the J gene TRBJ1-5; D gene uncertain. This clonotype was sampled from a woman aged 40 to 50 in good health and CMV-seronegative. Sequencing input: PBMCs. CDR3 loop: CASSPPWRGQNHGRNQPQHF. The CDR3 DNA sequence: TGCGCCAGCAGCCCCCCGTGGCGTGGGCAGAATCATGGGCGCAATCAGCCCCAGCATTTT.